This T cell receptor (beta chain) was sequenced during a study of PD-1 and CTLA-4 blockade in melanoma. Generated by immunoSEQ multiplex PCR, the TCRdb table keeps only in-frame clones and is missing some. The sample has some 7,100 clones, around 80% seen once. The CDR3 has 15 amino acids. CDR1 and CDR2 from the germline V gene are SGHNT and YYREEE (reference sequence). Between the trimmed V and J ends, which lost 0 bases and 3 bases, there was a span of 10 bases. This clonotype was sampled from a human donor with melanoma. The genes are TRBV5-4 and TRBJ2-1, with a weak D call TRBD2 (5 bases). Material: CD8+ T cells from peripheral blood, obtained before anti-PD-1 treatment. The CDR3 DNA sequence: TGTGCCAGCAGCTTGGAGTCTAGCAGCTACAATGAGCAGTTCTTC. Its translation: CASSLESSSYNEQFF.